Below, one T cell receptor (beta chain) is given with its context. Antigen specificity is unknown. This record comes from a study of cytomegalovirus exposure and HLA in healthy donors. Study-wide context: Earlier results showed approximately 110 million unique TCR beta sequences derived from roughly 190 million T cells. Whole-study findings and limits: Most sequenced TCRs were rare (though some public TCRs occurred in many donors). A later analysis linked a missense DCLRE1C variant to TCR beta V- and J-gene trimming.

The germline gives CDR1 MNHEY, CDR2 SVGAGI. The CDR3 covers 14 residues. J was trimmed by 0 bases and V by 8 bases; bases with no gene match: 5. Primers included in the PCR were 60 Vbeta and 13 Jbeta primers. Sequencing used immunoSEQ multiplex PCR; TCRdb keeps in-frame clones, though not all of them. The sample yields under 100,000 clones, 70% to 85% seen once. V is TRBV6-5 and J is TRBJ2-5; 8 bases match TRBD2. Material for sequencing was PBMCs. The sequence was obtained from a man aged 25-45 years in good health and CMV-seronegative. This chain's CDR3 is CASRAAGDQETQYF. The DNA for the CDR3 is TGTGCCAGCCGAGCAGCGGGAGACCAAGAGACCCAGTACTTC.